The table lists the clone carrying this T cell receptor beta chain with a few counts. Its antigen is still unknown. Germline CDR1 is SGHRS and CDR2 is YFSETQ. The V gene lost 4 bases and the J gene lost 5 bases, with 16 bases spanning the gap. The CDR3 loop spans 15 amino acids. The sample belongs to a study of response to subunit inactivated influenza vaccine. Study-wide results and limits: Researchers suggested that each seasonal influenza vaccination recruits few new T cells.

TCRdb re-analysed the RT-PCR reads in MiXCR, keeping a single row per CDR3 protein. The sample yields roughly 650,000 distinct CDR3 sequences, more than 15% seen once. The clonotype was recovered from a man in his fifties who received an inactivated influenza vaccine. The chain couples TRBV5-1 to TRBJ1-5; D not certain. Sequences were derived from PBMCs from blood, sampled 11 to 12 days after vaccination. The CDR3 here is CASSLEGVLDQPQHF. CDR3 sequence (DNA): TGCGCCAGCAGCCTCGAGGGAGTTCTTGATCAGCCCCAGCATTTT.